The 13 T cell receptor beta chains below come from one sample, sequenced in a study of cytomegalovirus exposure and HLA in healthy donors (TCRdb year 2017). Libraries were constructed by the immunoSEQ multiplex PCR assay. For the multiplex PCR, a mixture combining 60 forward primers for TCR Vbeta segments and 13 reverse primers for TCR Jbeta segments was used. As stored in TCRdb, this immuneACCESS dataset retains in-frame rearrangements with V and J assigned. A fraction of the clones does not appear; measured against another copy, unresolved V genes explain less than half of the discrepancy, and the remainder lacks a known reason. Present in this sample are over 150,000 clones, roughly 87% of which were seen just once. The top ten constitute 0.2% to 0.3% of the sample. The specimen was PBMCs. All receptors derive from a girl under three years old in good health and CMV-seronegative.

The CDR3 DNA is TGTGCCAGCAGTGACGGACAGGGTGAGAACACTGAAGCTTTCTTT. Translated: CASSDGQGENTEAFF. This sequence joins TRBV6-1 and TRBJ1-1, with TRBD1 identical over 8 bases. J was trimmed by 1 base and V by 3 bases; bases with no gene match: 4. The CDR3 loop spans 15 amino acids. Per germline, CDR1 MNHNS and CDR2 SASEGT.

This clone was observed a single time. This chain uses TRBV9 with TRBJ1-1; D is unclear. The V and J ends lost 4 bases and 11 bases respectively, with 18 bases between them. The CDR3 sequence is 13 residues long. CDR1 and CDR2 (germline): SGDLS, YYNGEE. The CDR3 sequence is CASSPTFQKRAFF. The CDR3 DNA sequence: TGTGCCAGCAGCCCAACATTTCAGAAACGCGCTTTCTTT.

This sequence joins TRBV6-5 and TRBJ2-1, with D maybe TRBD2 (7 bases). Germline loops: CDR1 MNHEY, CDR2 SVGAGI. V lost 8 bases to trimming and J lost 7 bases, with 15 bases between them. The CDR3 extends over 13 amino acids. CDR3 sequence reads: CASRRGAGNEQFF. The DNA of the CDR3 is TGTGCCAGCCGCCGGGGGGCGGGAAATGAGCAGTTCTTC.

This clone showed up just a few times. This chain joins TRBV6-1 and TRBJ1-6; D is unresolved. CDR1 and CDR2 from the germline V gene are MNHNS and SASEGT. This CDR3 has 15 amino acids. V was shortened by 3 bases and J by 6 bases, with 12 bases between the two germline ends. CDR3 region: CASSDSGGSNSPLHF. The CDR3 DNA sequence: TGTGCCAGCAGTGACAGTGGAGGGAGTAATTCACCCCTCCACTTT.

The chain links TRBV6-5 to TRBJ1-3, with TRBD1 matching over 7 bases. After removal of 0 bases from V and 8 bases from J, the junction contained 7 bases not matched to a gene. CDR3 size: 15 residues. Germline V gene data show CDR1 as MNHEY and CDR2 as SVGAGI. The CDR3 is CASSYSRTGGHTIYF. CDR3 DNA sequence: TGTGCCAGCAGTTACTCGAGGACAGGCGGGCACACCATATATTTT.

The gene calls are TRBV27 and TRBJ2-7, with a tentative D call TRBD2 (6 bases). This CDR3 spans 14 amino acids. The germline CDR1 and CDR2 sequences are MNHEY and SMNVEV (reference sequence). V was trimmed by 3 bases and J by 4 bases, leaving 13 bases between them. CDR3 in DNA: TGTGCCAGCAGTTTTGGGGGGACGGGGTACGAGCAGTACTTC. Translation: CASSFGGTGYEQYF.

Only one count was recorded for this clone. In DNA, the CDR3 is TGTGCCAGCAGCTCCTCTAGCGGGGGTAGGTACGAGCAGTACTTC. Translation gives CASSSSSGGRYEQYF. The V gene is TRBV7-9, the J gene TRBJ2-7, with 10 bases aligning to TRBD2. The ends lost 4 bases at V and 4 bases at J; junction bases unmatched: 7. The germline V gene encodes CDR1 SEHNR and CDR2 FQNEAQ (reference sequence). The CDR3 is made up of 15 amino acids.

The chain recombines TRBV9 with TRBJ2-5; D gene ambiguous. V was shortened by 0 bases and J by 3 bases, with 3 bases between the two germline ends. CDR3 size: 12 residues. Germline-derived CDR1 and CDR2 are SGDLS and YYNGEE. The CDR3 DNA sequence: TGTGCCAGCAGCGTAGGAGAAGAGACCCAGTACTTC. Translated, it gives CASSVGEETQYF.

The CDR3 here is CASSQVINTLGLSTDTQYF. CDR3 sequence (DNA): TGCGCCAGCAGCCAAGTGATAAATACCCTAGGTCTATCCACAGATACGCAGTATTTT. The chain carries TRBV4-1 and TRBJ2-3; D ambiguous. The germline V gene encodes CDR1 MGHRA and CDR2 YSYEKL. V lost 1 base and J 2 bases, leaving 22 bases between the germline ends. CDR3 length: 19 amino acids.

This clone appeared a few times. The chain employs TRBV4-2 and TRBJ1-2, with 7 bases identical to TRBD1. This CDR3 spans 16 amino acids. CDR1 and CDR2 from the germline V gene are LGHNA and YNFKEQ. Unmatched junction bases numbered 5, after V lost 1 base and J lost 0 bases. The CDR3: CASSQVDRTSNYGYTF. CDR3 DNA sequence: TGTGCCAGCAGCCAAGTGGACAGGACCTCTAACTATGGCTACACCTTC.

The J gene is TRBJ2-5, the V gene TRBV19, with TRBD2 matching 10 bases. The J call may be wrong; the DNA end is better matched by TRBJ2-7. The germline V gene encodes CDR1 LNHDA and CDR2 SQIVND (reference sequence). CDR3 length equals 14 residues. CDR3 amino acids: CASSLSGRTYEQYF. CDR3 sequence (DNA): TGTGCCAGTAGTCTTAGCGGGAGGACCTACGAGCAGTACTTC.

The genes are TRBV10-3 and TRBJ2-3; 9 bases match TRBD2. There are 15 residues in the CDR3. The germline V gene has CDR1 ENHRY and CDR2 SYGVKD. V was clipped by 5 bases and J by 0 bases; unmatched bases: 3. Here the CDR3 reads CAISISGGSTDTQYF. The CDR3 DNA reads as TGTGCCATCAGTATTAGCGGGGGAAGCACAGATACGCAGTATTTT.

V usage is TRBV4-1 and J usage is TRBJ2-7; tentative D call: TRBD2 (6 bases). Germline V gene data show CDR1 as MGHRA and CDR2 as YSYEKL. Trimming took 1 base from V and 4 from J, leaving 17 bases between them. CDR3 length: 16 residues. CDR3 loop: CASSQVGQGGNYEQYF. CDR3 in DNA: TGCGCCAGCAGCCAAGTTGGGCAGGGAGGTAATTACGAGCAGTACTTC.